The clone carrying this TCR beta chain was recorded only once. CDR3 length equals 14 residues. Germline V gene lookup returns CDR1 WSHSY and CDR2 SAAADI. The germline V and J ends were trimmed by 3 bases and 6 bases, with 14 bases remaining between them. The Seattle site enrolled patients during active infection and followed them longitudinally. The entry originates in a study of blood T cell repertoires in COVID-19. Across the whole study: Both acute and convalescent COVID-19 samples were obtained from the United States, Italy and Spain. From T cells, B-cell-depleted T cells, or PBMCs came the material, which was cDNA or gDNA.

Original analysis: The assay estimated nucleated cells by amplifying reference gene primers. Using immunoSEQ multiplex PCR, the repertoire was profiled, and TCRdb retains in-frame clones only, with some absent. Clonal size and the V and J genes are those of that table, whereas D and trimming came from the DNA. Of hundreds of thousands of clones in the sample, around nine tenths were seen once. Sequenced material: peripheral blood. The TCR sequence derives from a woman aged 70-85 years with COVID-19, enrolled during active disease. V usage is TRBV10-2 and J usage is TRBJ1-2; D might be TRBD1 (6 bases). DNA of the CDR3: TGCGCCAGCAGTGAACGAGGGTCAGGGGATGGCTACACCTTC. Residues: CASSERGSGDGYTF.